These T cell receptor beta chains were read from a single sample in a study of T-cell memory formation after mild COVID-19. TCRdb processed the 5' RACE reads anew with MiXCR; each CDR3 protein has one entry. This table holds about 320,000 distinct CDR3 sequences, around 15% found once. Sequenced: PBMCs or a T cell subset sorted from them (not recorded which). These TCRs come from a man aged 18-30 years who had mild COVID-19 (a few samples of this study predate the infection). Cell type and time point are not known. Each CDR3 is given without its conserved first and last residue. D genes are given only for firm matches.

V,D,CDR3
TRBV18,NA,ASSPDRINTEAF
TRBV12-3/TRBV12-4,NA,ASGGSRSNQPQH
TRBV5-1,NA,ASSLAAGGDTQY
TRBV7-9,NA,ASTSSGTGELF
TRBV20-1,NA,SARISGLEQY
TRBV20-1,TRBD1,SARDSLNEKLF
TRBV20-1,NA,SALRDTDTQY
TRBV27,NA,ASSLYSGRPVTTTNEKLF
TRBV20-1,TRBD2,SAPAGGAATNIQY
TRBV7-2,TRBD1,ASSKQGLGQPQH
TRBV7-2,TRBD1,ASSPTGAGDQPQH
TRBV4-1,TRBD1,ASSPGTGEETQY
TRBV11-2,NA,ASSLIFWTANNEQF
TRBV5-1,NA,ASSFPGELYEQY
TRBV18,NA,ASSPPSGMRGYEQF
TRBV3-1,TRBD1,ASSQGQGDGYT
TRBV4-2,TRBD1,ASSQEPRTGDYEQY
TRBV5-1,NA,ASSLAGVPNYGYT
TRBV24-1,NA,ATSDKTPRETQY
TRBV27,NA,ASSPTGFSNQPQH
TRBV21-1,NA,ASGAGTSGGAYEQY
TRBV10-3,NA,AISDARRKYYEQY
TRBV6-5,TRBD1,ASSRDRVVGEQY
TRBV18,NA,ASSPTSEAF
TRBV18,TRBD2,ASSPGLVPTDTQY
TRBV6-5,TRBD1,ASSDRVTTNEKLF
TRBV6-2/TRBV6-3,NA,ASRTQVGGVTGELF
TRBV20-1,TRBD1,SAVPGQVFTSNQPQH
TRBV5-1,TRBD1,ASSLTPGQGPGELF
TRBV9,NA,ASSPQGGLGETQY
TRBV20-1,TRBD1,SAPRGPGNTIY
TRBV12-3/TRBV12-4,NA,ASSFGIGQF
TRBV2,TRBD1,ASTGGLGTDTQY
TRBV4-3,NA,ASSQGFRNTQY
TRBV4-2,TRBD1,ASSPEETGGGGYT
TRBV30,NA,AWDLGQLGQPQH
TRBV9,TRBD2,ASSALAGANEQY
TRBV9,TRBD2,ASSVAGGTQETQY
TRBV7-9,NA,ASSSLPGGNTEAF
TRBV7-2,TRBD1,ASSLGQGVNQPQH
TRBV5-4,NA,ASSRRDSVAGELF
TRBV30,NA,AWSDYYSEQF
TRBV24-1,NA,AREGYQPQH
TRBV7-2,NA,ASSLGGFQETQY
TRBV24-1,NA,ATSGWGGNGYT
TRBV5-1,TRBD1,ASSFGTGQTYEQY
TRBV29-1,TRBD2,SVAGGDTDTQY
TRBV13,TRBD1,ASSLGTGGGYT
TRBV9,NA,ASSVVGGLGATQY
TRBV6-6,TRBD2,ASSYFRPAGGPQETQY
TRBV30,NA,AWSVKGRRQF
TRBV7-2,TRBD1,ASSLAVGTGVQPQH
TRBV7-2,NA,ASRLLLTDTQY